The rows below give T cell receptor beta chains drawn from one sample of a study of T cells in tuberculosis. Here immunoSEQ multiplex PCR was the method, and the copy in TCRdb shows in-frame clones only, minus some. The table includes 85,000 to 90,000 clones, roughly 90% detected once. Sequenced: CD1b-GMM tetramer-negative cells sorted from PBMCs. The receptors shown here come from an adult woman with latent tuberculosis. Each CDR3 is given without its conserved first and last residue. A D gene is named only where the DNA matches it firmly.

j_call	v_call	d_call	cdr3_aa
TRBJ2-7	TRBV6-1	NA	ASRGPYEQY
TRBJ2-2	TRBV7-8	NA	ASSPPEAGELF
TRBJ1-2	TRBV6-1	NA	ASSEDTGSAYGYT
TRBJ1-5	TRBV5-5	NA	ASSLLSGTGAQH
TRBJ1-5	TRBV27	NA	ASSPQGSQPQH
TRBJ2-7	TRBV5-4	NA	ASSRRGRGHSYEQY
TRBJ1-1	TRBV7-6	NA	ASSSGVGGAIEAF
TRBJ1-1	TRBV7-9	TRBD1	ASSEQGAKAEAF
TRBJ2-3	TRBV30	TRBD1	AWIRDRGSDTQY
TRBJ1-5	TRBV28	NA	ASSLAGGRNQPQH
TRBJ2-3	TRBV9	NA	ASSVAPDTQY
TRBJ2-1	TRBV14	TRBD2	ASSQGDYSYNEQF
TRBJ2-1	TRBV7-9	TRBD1	ASSSGGDEQF
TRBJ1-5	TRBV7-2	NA	ASGRTSQPQH
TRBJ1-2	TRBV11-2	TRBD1	ASNIKDRGQEGYT
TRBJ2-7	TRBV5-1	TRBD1	ASSLAVGTGIYEQY
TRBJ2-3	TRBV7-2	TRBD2	ASSNLAGGTDTQY
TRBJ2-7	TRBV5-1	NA	ASSLDRGGEQY